The sequence of this T cell receptor beta chain was determined in a study of metastatic and nonmetastatic thyroid tumors. Thyroid surgery had not been preceded by any treatment in any patient. CDR3 length equals 15 residues. Germline-derived CDR1 and CDR2 are SGHTA and FQGNSA. After removal of 2 bases from V and 7 bases from J, the junction contained 11 bases not matched to a gene. TCRdb re-called the PCR reads via MiXCR. The sample lists fewer than 20,000 clones; roughly 29% were seen once. This clone appeared a few times. Specimen: tumor tissue. This TCR was sampled from a male donor with papillary thyroid cancer or a benign thyroid nodule (not recorded which). Some clones in this sample may be carry-over from other donors' samples. The chain uses TRBV7-2 and TRBJ2-7; 7 bases map to TRBD1. CDR3 sequence reads: CASSLLQDRRYEQYF. CDR3 coding DNA: TGTGCCAGCAGCTTACTCCAGGACAGGCGCTATGAGCAGTACTTC.